Below are 5 T cell receptor beta chains sequenced from a single sample in a study of T cell responses to AZD1222 COVID-19 vaccine. TCRdb's table, derived via immunoSEQ multiplex PCR, lists solely in-frame clones and lacks some. Among 95,000 to 100,000 clones listed, less than 85% were seen once. This material consisted of peripheral blood, taken 28 days after the second AZD1222 dose. These receptors were taken from an adult who received the AZD1222 COVID-19 vaccine.

J is TRBJ1-6 and V is TRBV7-9; D unclear. This CDR3 spans 12 amino acids. V lost 4 bases and J 9 bases, leaving 7 bases between the germline ends. Germline V gene lookup returns CDR1 SEHNR and CDR2 FQNEAQ (reference sequence). The CDR3 loop is CASSSEFSPLHF. CDR3 nucleotides: TGTGCCAGCAGCTCAGAGTTTTCACCCCTCCACTTT.

In DNA form, the CDR3 reads TGTGCCAGCAGTGAGACCGGGGAGTCCTACAATGAGCAGTTCTTC. It codes for CASSETGESYNEQFF. The chain recombines TRBV25-1 with TRBJ2-1; a weak D match, TRBD2 (5 bases). CDR3 length: 15 residues. V was clipped by 3 bases and J by 1 base, with 10 bases between them. Germline CDR1 is MGHDK and CDR2 is SYGVNS.

The CDR3 sequence: CASSPRDGNQPQHF. The CDR3 nucleotides are TGCGCCAGCAGCCCGCGGGACGGGAATCAGCCCCAGCATTTT. V is TRBV5-1 and J is TRBJ1-5; D might be TRBD1 (5 bases). V dropped 4 bases and J dropped 4 bases, with 12 bases sitting between them. Looked up from germline, CDR1 is SGHRS and CDR2 is YFSETQ. The CDR3 length is 14 residues.

This clone was counted a few times. V usage is TRBV4-1 and J usage is TRBJ2-5; the D is unclear. With 0 bases removed from V and 2 bases from J, the gap between germline ends came to 10 bases. The CDR3 is 15 amino acids. Germline-derived CDR1 and CDR2 are MGHRA and YSYEKL. In DNA form, the CDR3 reads TGCGCCAGCAGCCAAGATCAACACATACAAGAGACCCAGTACTTC. Its protein product is CASSQDQHIQETQYF.

CDR3 region: CASSLGERPTEAFF. DNA for the CDR3: TGCGCCAGCAGCTTGGGGGAGAGACCAACTGAAGCTTTCTTT. The V call is TRBV5-1, the J call TRBJ1-1, with D hard to call. CDR3 length: 14 amino acids. Germline V lookup: CDR1 SGHRS, CDR2 YFSETQ. The germline V and J ends were trimmed by 0 bases and 5 bases, with 11 bases remaining between them.